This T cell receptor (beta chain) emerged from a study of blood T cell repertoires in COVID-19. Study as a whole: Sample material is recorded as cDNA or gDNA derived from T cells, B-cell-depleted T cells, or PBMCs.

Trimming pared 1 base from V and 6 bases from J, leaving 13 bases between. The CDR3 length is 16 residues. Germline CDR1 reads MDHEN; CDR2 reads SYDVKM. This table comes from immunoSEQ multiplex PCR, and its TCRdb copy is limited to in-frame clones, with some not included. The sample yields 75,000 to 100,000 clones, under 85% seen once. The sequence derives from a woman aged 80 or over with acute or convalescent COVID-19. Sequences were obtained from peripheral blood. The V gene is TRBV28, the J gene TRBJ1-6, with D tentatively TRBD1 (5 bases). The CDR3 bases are TGTGCCAGCAGTTTATTGGGCGAAGGGGTTAATTCACCCCTCCACTTT. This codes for CASSLLGEGVNSPLHF. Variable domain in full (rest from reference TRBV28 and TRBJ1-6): DVKVTQSSRYLVKRTGEKVFLECVQDMDHENMFWYRQDPGLGLRLIYFSYDVKMKEKGDIPEGYSVSREKKERFSLILESASTNQTSMYLCASSLLGEGVNSPLHFGNGTRLTVT.